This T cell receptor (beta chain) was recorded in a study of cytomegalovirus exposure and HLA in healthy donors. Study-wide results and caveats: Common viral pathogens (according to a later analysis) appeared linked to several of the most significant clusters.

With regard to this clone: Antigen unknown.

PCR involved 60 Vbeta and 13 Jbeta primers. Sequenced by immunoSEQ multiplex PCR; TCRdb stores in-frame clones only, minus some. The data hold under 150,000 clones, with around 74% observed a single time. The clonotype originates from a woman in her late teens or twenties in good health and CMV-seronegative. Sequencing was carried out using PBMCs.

The CDR3 is CASSSRTSYNEQFF. The CDR3 DNA reads TGTGCCAGCAGTTCTAGAACCTCCTACAATGAGCAGTTCTTC. J is TRBJ2-1 and V is TRBV28; D is undetermined. In germline, CDR1 is MDHEN, CDR2 SYDVKM. The germline V and J ends were trimmed by 4 bases and 0 bases, with 7 bases remaining between them. CDR3 length: 14 residues.